Each of the 8 T cell receptor beta chains below was sequenced from the same sample in a study of low-dose radiotherapy and immunotherapy resistance in tumors (dated by TCRdb to about 2022). The run used an Illumina HiSeq 2500. To make first-strand cDNA, Superscript III was used along with a set of TRAV- and TRBV-specific primers so that both the TCRalpha and TCRbeta chains were covered. A roughly 21-cycle PCR with Phusion amplified the TCRs, pairing a constant-region primer with the adapter that was attached to the V primers. Clones were called with MiXCR by TCRdb after fastp trimmed the public reads at Q25, and only in-frame beta chains were retained. Merged by CDR3 protein, the rows form single entries marked with the most common genes and DNA. The sample table records 50,000 or so distinct CDR3 sequences; 20% to 25% of these occur just once. The ten largest account for 5.5% to 8.5% of the sample.

The intended sense of this specimen's time point label: after trial treatment. This specimen's treatment or condition label, per the study, means: LDRT plus nivolumab, ipilimumab, low-dose cyclophosphamide and aspirin (RACIN trial). The sample in question was PBMCs, obtained after low-dose radiotherapy plus immunotherapy. The receptors shown here come from a male donor with prostate cancer.

This clonotype was seen ten or more times. The chain carries TRBV27 and TRBJ2-7; TRBD1 is a possible D gene (6 bases). The CDR3 runs to 13 residues. The germline V gene has CDR1 MNHEY and CDR2 SMNVEV (reference sequence). The V and J ends lost 2 bases and 7 bases respectively, with 12 bases between them. CDR3 amino acids: CASSLTGFGEQYF. The CDR3 DNA reads TGTGCCAGCAGTTTAACAGGGTTCGGGGAGCAGTACTTC.

The sample holds many counts of this clonotype. The rearrangement links TRBV5-6 to TRBJ2-5, with 8 bases identical to TRBD2. V shed 5 bases, J shed 4 bases, and the junction held 10 bases outside the gene matches. The CDR3 sequence is 15 residues long. Germline V gives CDR1 SGHDT, CDR2 YYEEEE. In nucleotides, the CDR3 is TGTGCCAGCAGGGCGGGACTAGTGTCCGCAGAGACCCAGTACTTC. Protein: CASRAGLVSAETQYF.

The V and J genes are TRBV18 and TRBJ2-1; 8 positions match TRBD1. Germline CDR1 KGHSH, CDR2 LQKENI. J gave up 0 bases and V 6 bases, and 7 bases lay outside the gene matches. The CDR3 covers 16 residues. The CDR3 loop reads CASSRRDRPSYNEQFF. In DNA form, the CDR3 reads TGTGCCAGCTCGCGCCGGGACAGGCCCTCCTACAATGAGCAGTTCTTC.

This clonotype was observed at least ten times. The chain carries TRBV7-8 and TRBJ2-5; D is unresolved. Germline loops: CDR1 SGHVS, CDR2 FQNEAQ. Deletions cut 5 bases from V and 5 bases from J, with 12 bases between. The CDR3 consists of 13 residues. CDR3 amino acids: CASSLPKLETQYF. The CDR3 DNA reads TGTGCCAGCAGCCTTCCCAAATTGGAGACCCAGTACTTC. Supplemented by reference TRBV7-8 and TRBJ2-5, the full variable domain reads GAGVSQSPRYKVAKRGQDVALRCDPISGHVSLFWYQQALGQGPEFLTYFQNEAQLDKSGLPSDRFFAERPEGSVSTLKIQRTQQEDSAVYLCASSLPKLETQYFGPGTRLLVL.

This clonotype showed up many times. The chain has TRBV11-2 and TRBJ1-4; 10 bases align to TRBD1. Trimming cost V 6 bases and J 8 bases; bases outside gene matches: 12. The germline V gene has CDR1 SGHAT and CDR2 FQNNGV. The CDR3 is 16 amino acids. The CDR3 region is CASSSTSTGGGEKLFF. The CDR3 DNA reads TGTGCCAGCAGTTCGACCTCGACAGGGGGCGGGGAAAAACTGTTTTTT.

At least ten counts were recorded for this clonotype. The J gene is TRBJ1-1, the V gene TRBV18; no firm D call. Germline V CDR1 and CDR2: KGHSH, LQKENI. V was clipped by 3 bases and J by 3 bases, with 11 bases between them. The CDR3 covers 14 residues. The CDR3 protein is CASSPGRSYTEAFF. Written as DNA, the CDR3 is TGTGCCAGCTCACCCGGCCGATCGTACACTGAAGCTTTCTTT.

This clonotype was seen at least ten times. The rearrangement joins TRBV2 to TRBJ1-2; the D gene is possibly TRBD1 (6 bases). Germline V gene data show CDR1 as SNHLY and CDR2 as FYNNEI. V dropped 6 bases and J dropped 5 bases, with 16 bases sitting between them. The CDR3 totals 14 residues. The CDR3 region has the DNA TGTGCCAGCAGCCATACAGGGAAACAATATGGCTACACCTTC. Protein sequence: CASSHTGKQYGYTF.

This clonotype was seen repeatedly, ten times or more. The chain carries TRBV7-2 and TRBJ2-1; TRBD2 agrees at 11 bases. CDR1 is SGHTA and CDR2 is FQGNSA in the germline V gene. J was trimmed by 3 bases and V by 5 bases; bases with no gene match: 6. CDR3 length equals 16 residues. The CDR3 sequence: CASSRRLAGNYNEQFF. The CDR3 DNA is TGTGCCAGCAGCCGTAGACTAGCGGGGAACTACAATGAGCAGTTCTTC.